This TCR beta chain was observed in a study of control samples from healthy donors and cancer patients. Germline V CDR1 and CDR2: MDHEN, SYDVKM. This CDR3 is 13 amino acids long. After removal of 5 bases from V and 3 bases from J, the junction contained 3 bases not matched to a gene. The repertoire was sequenced with immunoSEQ multiplex PCR; TCRdb's copy has only in-frame clones and lacks some. The repertoire holds 150,000 to 160,000 clones, approximately 94% seen once, with around 6.2% in the top ten. The sequenced material came from blood. The chain uses TRBV28 and TRBJ1-2; 7 bases fit TRBD1. This sequence was found in a man in his forties in good health. This chain's CDR3 is CASSLTGDYGYTF. CDR3 coding DNA: TGTGCCAGCAGTCTTACAGGGGACTATGGCTACACCTTC.